This T cell receptor beta chain derives from a study of T-cell memory formation after mild COVID-19. TCRdb re-called the 5' RACE reads with MiXCR, one entry per CDR3 protein. The sample consists of 140,000 to 150,000 distinct CDR3 sequences, 20% to 25% of them appearing once. Trimming removed 6 bases from V and 8 bases from J, with 14 bases in between. The CDR3 has 13 residues. This clonotype was detected ten times or more. The chain combines TRBV12-3 or TRBV12-4 with TRBJ1-3, with a tentative D call TRBD1 (6 bases). The receptor was isolated from an adult woman who had mild COVID-19 (a few samples of this study predate the infection). Cell type and time point are not known. The material sequenced was PBMCs or a T cell subset sorted from them (not recorded which). The CDR3 DNA follows: TGTGCCAGCAGCACAGGGTATCAAGACACCATATATTTT. It codes for CASSTGYQDTIYF.